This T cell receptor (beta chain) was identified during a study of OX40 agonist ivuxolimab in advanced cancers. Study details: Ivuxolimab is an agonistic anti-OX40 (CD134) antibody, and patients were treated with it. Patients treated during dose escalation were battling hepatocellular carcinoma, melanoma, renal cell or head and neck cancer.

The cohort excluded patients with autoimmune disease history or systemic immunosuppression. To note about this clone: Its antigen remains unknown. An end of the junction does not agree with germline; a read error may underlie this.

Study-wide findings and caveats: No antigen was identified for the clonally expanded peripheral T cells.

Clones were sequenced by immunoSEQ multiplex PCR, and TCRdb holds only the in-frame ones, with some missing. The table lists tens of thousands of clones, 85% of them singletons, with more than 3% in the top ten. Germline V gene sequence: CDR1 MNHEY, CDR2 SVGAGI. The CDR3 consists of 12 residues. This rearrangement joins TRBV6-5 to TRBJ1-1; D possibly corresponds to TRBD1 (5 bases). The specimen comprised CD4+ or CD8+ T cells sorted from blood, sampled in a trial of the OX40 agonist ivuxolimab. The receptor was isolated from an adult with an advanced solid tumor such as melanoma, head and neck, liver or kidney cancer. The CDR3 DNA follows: TGTGCCAGCAGTTTGGTGGGGACTGGAGCTTTCTTT. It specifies CASSLVGTGAFF.